This is a list of T cell receptor beta chains from one sample in a study of response to subunit inactivated influenza vaccine. One entry per CDR3 protein, called by TCRdb with MiXCR from the RT-PCR reads. The sample holds about 520,000 distinct CDR3 sequences, approximately 7.2% seen once. The sample was PBMCs from blood, taken less than 30 months after vaccination. The source of these receptors is a man between 50 and 69 years old who received an inactivated influenza vaccine. The CDR3 runs from the conserved cysteine through the conserved F or W. Each record gives: CDR3 DNA, CDR3 protein, clone size, J gene, V gene, D gene, CDR3 length. A D gene is named only where the DNA matches it firmly. Clone size is shown for a subset of rows, as once, few, many or a class of expanded clone.

TGCGCCAGCAGCCAAGATCCCAAGTCTGAAGCTTTCTTT CASSQDPKSEAFF few TRBJ1-1 TRBV4-3 NA 13
TGCAGCGTCCGGGGTGGGGCGGAGATCACAGATACGCAGTATTTT CSVRGGAEITDTQYF few TRBJ2-3 TRBV29-1 NA 15
TGTGCCAGTCGTTTATGGGAGACCCAGTACTTC CASRLWETQYF many TRBJ2-5 TRBV25-1 NA 11
TGCGCCAGCAGCTTACTCCAAGAGACCCAGTACTTC CASSLLQETQYF many TRBJ2-5 TRBV5-1 NA 12
TGTGCCAGCAGCCATACCTACGAGCAGTACTTC CASSHTYEQYF many TRBJ2-7 TRBV7-9 NA 11
TGTGCCAGCAGAGCCGACCTAGGCATTCAGTACTTC CASRADLGIQYF many TRBJ2-4 TRBV25-1 NA 12
TGTGCCAGCAGTACTGACTACAGGGGGCAGACAACGAATGAGCAGTTCTTC CASSTDYRGQTTNEQFF NA TRBJ2-1 TRBV6-2/TRBV6-3 TRBD1 17
TGTGCCAGCAGTGAACTGACCAGAGGGGAGACCCAGTACTTC CASSELTRGETQYF few TRBJ2-5 TRBV25-1 NA 14
TGTGCCAGCAGCCAAAGACAGGGGGGGACTGAAGCTTTCTTT CASSQRQGGTEAFF many TRBJ1-1 TRBV4-2 TRBD1 14
TGTGCCAGCAGTTCTTCCTCCTACGAGCAGTACTTC CASSSSSYEQYF many TRBJ2-7 TRBV28 NA 12
TGTGCCAGTAGCGCGGGGGGTACCAAAAACATTCAGTACTTC CASSAGGTKNIQYF NA TRBJ2-4 TRBV19 TRBD2 14
TGTGCCAGCAGCCCTGGGGCAGCAATGAACACTGAAGCTTTCTTT CASSPGAAMNTEAFF few TRBJ1-1 TRBV5-4 NA 15
TGCAGTGCTACCCCGGGGGCAAATGAGCAGTTCTTC CSATPGANEQFF NA TRBJ2-1 TRBV20-1 NA 12
TGTGCCAGCAATCCGGCGGACAGCTACTATGGCTACACCTTC CASNPADSYYGYTF many TRBJ1-2 TRBV6-1 NA 14
TGCGCCAGCAGCCAGATCCGGGACATCTCCAATGAGCAGTTCTTC CASSQIRDISNEQFF many TRBJ2-1 TRBV4-3 NA 15
TGTGCCAGCAGTTTATCGGGACCGCATTATGGCTACACCTTC CASSLSGPHYGYTF few TRBJ1-2 TRBV6-5 NA 14
TGCGCCAGCAGCACCCAAGCGGGACGTACCTGGGAGCTGTTTTTT CASSTQAGRTWELFF NA TRBJ2-2 TRBV5-1 TRBD2 15
TGTGCCAGCAGTTCAGGGACAGGGTGGGGCTATGGCTACACCTTC CASSSGTGWGYGYTF few TRBJ1-2 TRBV12-3/TRBV12-4 TRBD1 15
TGTGCCAGCAGCTTAGCATCCTTTTCCGCCAGGAGCGGGGATACGCAGTATTTT CASSLASFSARSGDTQYF many TRBJ2-3 TRBV7-2 NA 18
TGTGCCAGCACCTCCCGACCCTCTGGCACAGATACGCAGTATTTT CASTSRPSGTDTQYF NA TRBJ2-3 TRBV2 NA 15
NA CASSSSASGTYEQYF many TRBJ2-7 TRBV12-3/TRBV12-4 NA 15
TGTGCCAGCAGGCCTTCCGGGACTATCAACACCGGGGAGCTGTTTTTT CASRPSGTINTGELFF many TRBJ2-2 TRBV12-3/TRBV12-4 TRBD2 16
TGTGCCAGCAGCTTATTAGGTTACCAAGAGACCCAGTACTTC CASSLLGYQETQYF NA TRBJ2-5 TRBV7-9 NA 14
TGTGCCAGCAGCTCCCGACGGCAGAACACTGAAGCTTTCTTT CASSSRRQNTEAFF NA TRBJ1-1 TRBV7-2 NA 14
TGTGCCAGCAGTTACAACAGGGAATACGAGCAGTACTTC CASSYNREYEQYF few TRBJ2-7 TRBV6-2/TRBV6-3 NA 13
TGCAGTGCTAGACCCCTACTCGCGGAAGTCTACAATGAGCAGTTCTTC CSARPLLAEVYNEQFF NA TRBJ2-1 TRBV20-1 NA 16
TGTGCCAGCAGCGACCTGCGAAAAGGACACACAGATACGCAGTATTTT CASSDLRKGHTDTQYF few TRBJ2-3 TRBV9 NA 16
TGTGCTAGCAGCTTAGGTAGTTCTACCTACGAGCAGTACTTC CASSLGSSTYEQYF NA TRBJ2-7 TRBV7-9 NA 14
TGCAGTGCCCACAGGGGTTTGACGGAGCAGTACTTC CSAHRGLTEQYF many TRBJ2-7 TRBV20-1 TRBD1 12
TGTGCCACCAGCAGAGAGGCAATAAGCTCCTACGAGCAGTACTTC CATSREAISSYEQYF NA TRBJ2-7 TRBV15 NA 15
TGTGCCAGCAGAGCTCCGGGGGAACAAGAGACCCAGTACTTC CASRAPGEQETQYF few TRBJ2-5 TRBV28 NA 14
TGCGCCAGCAGCCAAGCTACAGGGACTAATGAAAAACTGTTTTTT CASSQATGTNEKLFF many TRBJ1-4 TRBV3-1 NA 15
TGCAGCGTTAAACGGATGAACACTGAAGCTTTCTTT CSVKRMNTEAFF many TRBJ1-1 TRBV29-1 NA 12
TGCGCCAGCAGCTTGGCCCAGACAACTAACAATGAGCAGTTCTTC CASSLAQTTNNEQFF many TRBJ2-1 TRBV5-1 NA 15
TGTGCCAGCAGCTCAACCGGACAAGGCTCCTACGAGCAGTACTTC CASSSTGQGSYEQYF many TRBJ2-7 TRBV6-1 NA 15
TGTGCCAGCAGCCAAGAATCCCCTAGCGGGGGAAACAATGAGCAGTTCTTC CASSQESPSGGNNEQFF few TRBJ2-1 TRBV4-2 TRBD2 17
TGCGCCAGCAGCTTATACAGCGGGCATTCCTACGAGCAGTACTTC CASSLYSGHSYEQYF NA TRBJ2-7 TRBV5-1 NA 15
TGCGCCAGCAGCCAAGCTCAGGGATATCAGCCCCAGCATTTT CASSQAQGYQPQHF NA TRBJ1-5 TRBV4-1 NA 14
TGTGCCAGCAGCCCTCGCACGTATACGCAGTATTTT CASSPRTYTQYF few TRBJ2-3 TRBV7-9 NA 12
TGTGCCAGCTCGAGGCTAGCGGGAGGGCCACCATCCTACAATGAGCAGTTCTTC CASSRLAGGPPSYNEQFF NA TRBJ2-1 TRBV18 TRBD2 18
TGTGCCAGCAGTTTAGAGAGGGGATACTATGGCTACACCTTC CASSLERGYYGYTF many TRBJ1-2 TRBV12-3/TRBV12-4 NA 14
TGTGCCAGCAGCTTGGGACGGGGTTCTTTGACTTTCTTT CASSLGRGSLTFF many TRBJ1-1 TRBV5-6 NA 13
TGCGCCAGCAGCTTGGATACAGGGACGGGTGAAAAACTGTTTTTT CASSLDTGTGEKLFF NA TRBJ1-4 TRBV5-1 NA 15
TGTGCCACCAGTGATCCTAGCGGGCAGTACAATGAGCAGTTCTTC CATSDPSGQYNEQFF few TRBJ2-1 TRBV24-1 TRBD2 15
TGTGCCAGCAGTTTAGGAGGGCCGACTAACTATGGCTACACCTTC CASSLGGPTNYGYTF NA TRBJ1-2 TRBV12-3/TRBV12-4 NA 15
TGTGCCAGCAGCTTTCAAGTGGTCACTGAAGCTTTCTTT CASSFQVVTEAFF NA TRBJ1-1 TRBV7-2 NA 13
TGTGCCTCAACCGGGACAGGGGCAATAAACACTGAAGCTTTCTTT CASTGTGAINTEAFF NA TRBJ1-1 TRBV30 TRBD1 15
TGTGCCAGCAGCGTGGGGGGATTTGGGCACACTGAAGCTTTCTTT CASSVGGFGHTEAFF few TRBJ1-1 TRBV9 NA 15
TGTGCCAGCAGCAGACAGGCACCCTCTGGAAACACCATATATTTT CASSRQAPSGNTIYF few TRBJ1-3 TRBV7-2 NA 15
TGTGCCAGCACCCTGGGGGGGGAGCAGTATTTT CASTLGGEQYF few TRBJ2-3 TRBV12-3/TRBV12-4 TRBD2 11